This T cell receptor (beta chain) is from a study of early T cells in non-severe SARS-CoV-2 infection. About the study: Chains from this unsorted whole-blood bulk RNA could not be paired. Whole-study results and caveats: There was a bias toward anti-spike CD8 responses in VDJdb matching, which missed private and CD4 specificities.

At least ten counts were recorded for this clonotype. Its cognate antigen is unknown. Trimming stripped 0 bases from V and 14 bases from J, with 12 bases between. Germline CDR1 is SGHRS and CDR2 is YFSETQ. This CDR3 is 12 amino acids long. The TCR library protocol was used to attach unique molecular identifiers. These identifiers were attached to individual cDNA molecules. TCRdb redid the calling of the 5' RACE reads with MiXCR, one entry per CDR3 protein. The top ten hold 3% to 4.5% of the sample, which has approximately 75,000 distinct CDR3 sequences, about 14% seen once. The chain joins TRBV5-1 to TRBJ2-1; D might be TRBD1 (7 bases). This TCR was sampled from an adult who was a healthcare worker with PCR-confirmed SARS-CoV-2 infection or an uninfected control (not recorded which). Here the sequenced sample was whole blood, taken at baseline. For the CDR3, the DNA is TGCGCCAGCAGCTTGGGACTAGGGGGCGAGTTCTTC. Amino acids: CASSLGLGGEFF.